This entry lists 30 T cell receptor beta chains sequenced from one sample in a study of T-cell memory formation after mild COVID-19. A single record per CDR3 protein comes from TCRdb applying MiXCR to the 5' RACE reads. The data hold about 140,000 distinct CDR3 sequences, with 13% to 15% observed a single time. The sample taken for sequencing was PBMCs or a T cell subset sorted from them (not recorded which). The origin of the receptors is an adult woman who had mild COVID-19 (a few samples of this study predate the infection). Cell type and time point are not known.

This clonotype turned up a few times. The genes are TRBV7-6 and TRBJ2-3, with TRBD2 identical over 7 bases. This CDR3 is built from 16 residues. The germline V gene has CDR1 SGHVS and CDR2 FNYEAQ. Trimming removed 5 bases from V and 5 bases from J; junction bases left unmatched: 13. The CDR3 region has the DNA TGTGCCAGCAGCCGACTGGGGCTAGCGGACCAAGATACGCAGTATTTT. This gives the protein CASSRLGLADQDTQYF. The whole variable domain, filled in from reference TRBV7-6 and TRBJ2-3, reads GAGVSQSPRYKVTKRGQDVALRCDPISGHVSLYWYRQALGQGPEFLTYFNYEAQQDKSGLPNDRFSAERPEGSISTLTIQRTEQRDSAMYRCASSRLGLADQDTQYFGPGTRLTVL.

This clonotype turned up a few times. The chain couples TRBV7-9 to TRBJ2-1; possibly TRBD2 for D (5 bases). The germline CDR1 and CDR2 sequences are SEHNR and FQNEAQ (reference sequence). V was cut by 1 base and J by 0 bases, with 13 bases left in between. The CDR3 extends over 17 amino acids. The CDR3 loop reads CASSLVPGVSSYNEQFF. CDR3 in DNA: TGTGCCAGCAGCTTAGTTCCCGGGGTGAGCTCCTACAATGAGCAGTTCTTC.

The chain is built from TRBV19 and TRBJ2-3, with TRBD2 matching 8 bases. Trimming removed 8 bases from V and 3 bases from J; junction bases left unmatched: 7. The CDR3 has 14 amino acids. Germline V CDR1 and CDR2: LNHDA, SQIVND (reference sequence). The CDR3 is CASRSGSYTDTQYF. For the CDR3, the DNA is TGTGCCAGTCGAAGCGGGAGTTATACAGATACGCAGTATTTT. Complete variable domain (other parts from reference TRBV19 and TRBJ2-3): DGGITQSPKYLFRKEGQNVTLSCEQNLNHDAMYWYRQDPGQGLRLIYYSQIVNDFQKGDIAEGYSVSREKKESFPLTVTSAQKNPTAFYLCASRSGSYTDTQYFGPGTRLTVL.

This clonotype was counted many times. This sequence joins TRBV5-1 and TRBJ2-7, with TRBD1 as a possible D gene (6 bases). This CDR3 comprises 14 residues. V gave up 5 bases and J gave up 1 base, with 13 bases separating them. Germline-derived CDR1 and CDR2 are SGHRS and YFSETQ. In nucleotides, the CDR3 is TGCGCCAGCAGGGACGGGACATATTCCTACGAGCAGTACTTC. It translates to CASRDGTYSYEQYF.

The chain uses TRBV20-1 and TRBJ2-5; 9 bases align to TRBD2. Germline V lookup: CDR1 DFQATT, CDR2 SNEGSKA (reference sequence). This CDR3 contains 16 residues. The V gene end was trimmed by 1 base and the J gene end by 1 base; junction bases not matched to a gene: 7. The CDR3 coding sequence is TGCAGTGCTAGAGGGGGGCTAGCGGGGAGCCAAGAGACCCAGTACTTC. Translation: CSARGGLAGSQETQYF.

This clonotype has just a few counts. The CDR3: CASSQGGAEETQYF. The CDR3, as DNA: TGCGCCAGCAGCCAAGGGGGGGCGGAGGAGACCCAGTACTTC. This chain connects TRBV4-1 to TRBJ2-5; D could derive from TRBD1 or TRBD2 (6 bases each). Trimming left V 1 base short and J 5 bases short, with 11 bases between. In germline, CDR1 is MGHRA, CDR2 YSYEKL. The CDR3 totals 14 residues.

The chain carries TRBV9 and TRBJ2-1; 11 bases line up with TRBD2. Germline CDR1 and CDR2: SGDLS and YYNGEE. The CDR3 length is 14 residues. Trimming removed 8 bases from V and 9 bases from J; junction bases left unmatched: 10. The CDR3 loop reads CASTSGGLDGEQFF. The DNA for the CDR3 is TGTGCCAGTACTAGCGGGGGCTTAGATGGTGAGCAGTTCTTC.

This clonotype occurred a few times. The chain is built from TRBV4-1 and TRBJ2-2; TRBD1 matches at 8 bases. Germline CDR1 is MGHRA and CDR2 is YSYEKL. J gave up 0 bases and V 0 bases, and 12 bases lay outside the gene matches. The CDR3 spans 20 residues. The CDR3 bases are TGCGCCAGCAGCCAAGATCCGGGGACAGGTCCGGACTCGAACACCGGGGAGCTGTTTTTT. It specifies CASSQDPGTGPDSNTGELFF.

The CDR3 region has the DNA TGTGCCAGCAGTTACCTGGGGAGTGGGCCGGGCACTGAAGCTTTCTTT. This codes for CASSYLGSGPGTEAFF. The J gene is TRBJ1-1, the V gene TRBV6-2 or TRBV6-3, with D unclear. Germline values: CDR1 MNHEY, CDR2 SVGEGT. The CDR3 is made up of 16 amino acids. Between the trimmed V and J ends, which lost 2 bases and 4 bases, there was a span of 17 bases.

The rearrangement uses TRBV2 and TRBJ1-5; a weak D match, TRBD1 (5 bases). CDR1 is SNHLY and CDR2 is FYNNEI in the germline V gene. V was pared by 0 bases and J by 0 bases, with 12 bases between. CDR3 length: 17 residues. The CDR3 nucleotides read TGTGCCAGCAGTGAAGCCCCGGACAAACCTAGCAATCAGCCCCAGCATTTT. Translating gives CASSEAPDKPSNQPQHF. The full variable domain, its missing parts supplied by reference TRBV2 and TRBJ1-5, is EPEVTQTPSHQVTQMGQEVILRCVPISNHLYFYWYRQILGQKVEFLVSFYNNEISEKSEIFDDQFSVERPDGSNFTLKIRSTKLEDSAMYFCASSEAPDKPSNQPQHFGDGTRLSIL.

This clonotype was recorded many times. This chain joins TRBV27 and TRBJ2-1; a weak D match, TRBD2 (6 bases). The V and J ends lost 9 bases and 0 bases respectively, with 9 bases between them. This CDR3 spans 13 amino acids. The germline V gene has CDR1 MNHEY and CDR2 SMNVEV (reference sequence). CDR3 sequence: CASSGSSYNEQFF. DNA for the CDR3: TGTGCCAGTAGCGGAAGCTCCTACAATGAGCAGTTCTTC.

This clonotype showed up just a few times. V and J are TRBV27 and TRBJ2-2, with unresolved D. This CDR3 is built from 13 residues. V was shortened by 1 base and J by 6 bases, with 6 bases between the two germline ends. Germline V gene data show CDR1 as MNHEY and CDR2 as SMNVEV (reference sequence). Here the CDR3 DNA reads TGTGCCAGCAGTTTATATGAGGCCGGGGAGCTGTTTTTT. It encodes CASSLYEAGELFF.

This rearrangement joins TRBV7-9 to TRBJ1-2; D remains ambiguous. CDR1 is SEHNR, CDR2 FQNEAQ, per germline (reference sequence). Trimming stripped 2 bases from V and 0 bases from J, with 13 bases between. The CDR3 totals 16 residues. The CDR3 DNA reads TGTGCCAGCAGCTTACCAGATACTACTCCTAACTATGGCTACACCTTC. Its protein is CASSLPDTTPNYGYTF.

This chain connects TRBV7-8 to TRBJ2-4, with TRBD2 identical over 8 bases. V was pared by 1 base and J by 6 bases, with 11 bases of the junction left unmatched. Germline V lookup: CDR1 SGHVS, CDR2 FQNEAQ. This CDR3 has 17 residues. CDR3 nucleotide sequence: TGTGCCAGCAGCTTAGGGGGACTAGTTGTTTTGGGAAACATTCAGTACTTC. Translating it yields CASSLGGLVVLGNIQYF.

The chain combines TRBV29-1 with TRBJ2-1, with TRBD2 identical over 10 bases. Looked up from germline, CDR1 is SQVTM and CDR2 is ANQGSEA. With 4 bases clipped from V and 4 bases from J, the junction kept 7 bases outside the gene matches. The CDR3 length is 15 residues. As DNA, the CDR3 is TGCAGCGTTGCACCGACTAGCGGGCTATACAATGAGCAGTTCTTC. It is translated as CSVAPTSGLYNEQFF.

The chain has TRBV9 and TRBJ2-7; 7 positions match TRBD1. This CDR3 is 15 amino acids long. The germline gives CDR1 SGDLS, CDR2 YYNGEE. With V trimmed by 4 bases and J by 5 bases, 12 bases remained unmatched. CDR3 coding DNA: TGTGCCAGCAGCCATGAGGGGGCCAAGATAAACGAGCAGTACTTC. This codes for CASSHEGAKINEQYF.

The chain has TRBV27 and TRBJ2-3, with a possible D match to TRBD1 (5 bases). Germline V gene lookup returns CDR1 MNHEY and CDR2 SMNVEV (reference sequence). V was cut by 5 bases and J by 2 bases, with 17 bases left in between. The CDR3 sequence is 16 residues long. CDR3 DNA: TGTGCCAGCAGTCCCAGGGTCGGCAGCGACACAGATACGCAGTATTTT. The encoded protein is CASSPRVGSDTDTQYF.

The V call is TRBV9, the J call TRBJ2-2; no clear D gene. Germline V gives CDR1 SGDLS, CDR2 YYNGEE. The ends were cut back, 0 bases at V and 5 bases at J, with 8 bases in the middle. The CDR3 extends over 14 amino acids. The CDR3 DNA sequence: TGTGCCAGCAGCGTAGTGGGCCTAACCGGGGAGCTGTTTTTT. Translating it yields CASSVVGLTGELFF.

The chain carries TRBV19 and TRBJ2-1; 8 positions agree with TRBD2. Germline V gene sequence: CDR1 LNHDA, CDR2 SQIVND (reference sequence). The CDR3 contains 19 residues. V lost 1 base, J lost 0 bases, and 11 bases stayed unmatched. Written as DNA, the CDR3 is TGTGCCAGTAGTATAGTCGGGGGGGCACTGCCGAGCTCCTACAATGAGCAGTTCTTC. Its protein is CASSIVGGALPSSYNEQFF.

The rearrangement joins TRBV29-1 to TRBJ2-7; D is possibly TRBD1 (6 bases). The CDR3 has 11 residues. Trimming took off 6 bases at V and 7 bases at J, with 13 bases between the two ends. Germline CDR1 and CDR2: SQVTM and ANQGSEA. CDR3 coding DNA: TGCAGCGTCACAGGGCGTGGGGAGCAGTACTTC. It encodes CSVTGRGEQYF.

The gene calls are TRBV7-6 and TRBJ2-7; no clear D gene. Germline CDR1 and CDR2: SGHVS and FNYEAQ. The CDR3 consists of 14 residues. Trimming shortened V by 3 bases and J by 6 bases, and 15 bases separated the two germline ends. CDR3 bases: TGTGCCAGCAGCTTTCGAGGAGTTGGGTTCGAGCAGTACTTC. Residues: CASSFRGVGFEQYF.

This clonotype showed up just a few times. The CDR3 sequence: CASTPLVAGKQETQYF. As DNA, the CDR3 is TGCGCCAGCACCCCCCTGGTGGCGGGGAAACAAGAGACCCAGTACTTC. The chain uses TRBV4-1 and TRBJ2-5, with D possibly being TRBD2 (6 bases). The CDR3 covers 16 residues. Germline CDR1 is MGHRA and CDR2 is YSYEKL. Deletions cut 7 bases from V and 2 bases from J, with 20 bases between.

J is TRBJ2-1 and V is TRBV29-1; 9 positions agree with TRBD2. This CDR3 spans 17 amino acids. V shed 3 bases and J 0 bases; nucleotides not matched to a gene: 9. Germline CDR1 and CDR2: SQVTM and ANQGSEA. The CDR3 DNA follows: TGCAGCGTTGAGCTAGCGGGGTCCACCAGCTCCTACAATGAGCAGTTCTTC. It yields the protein CSVELAGSTSSYNEQFF.

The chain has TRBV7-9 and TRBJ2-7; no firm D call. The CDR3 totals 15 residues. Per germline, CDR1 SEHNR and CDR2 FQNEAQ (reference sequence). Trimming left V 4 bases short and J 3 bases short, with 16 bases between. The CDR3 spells CASSSPTAYFYEQYF. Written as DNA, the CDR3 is TGTGCCAGCAGCTCCCCGACCGCGTATTTCTACGAGCAGTACTTC.

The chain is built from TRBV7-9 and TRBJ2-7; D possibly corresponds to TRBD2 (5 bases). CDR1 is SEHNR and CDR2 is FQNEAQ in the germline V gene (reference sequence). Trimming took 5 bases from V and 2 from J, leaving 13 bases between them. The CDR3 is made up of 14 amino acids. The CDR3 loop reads CASSTLAEAYEQYF. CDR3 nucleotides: TGTGCCAGCAGCACCCTTGCGGAGGCCTACGAGCAGTACTTC.

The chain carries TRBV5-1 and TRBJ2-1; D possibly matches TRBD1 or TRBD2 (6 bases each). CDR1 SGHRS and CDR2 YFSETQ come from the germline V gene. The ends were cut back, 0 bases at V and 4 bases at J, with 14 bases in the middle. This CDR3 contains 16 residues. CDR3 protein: CASSLEGGGPYNEQFF. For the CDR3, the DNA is TGCGCCAGCAGCTTGGAAGGGGGAGGCCCGTACAATGAGCAGTTCTTC. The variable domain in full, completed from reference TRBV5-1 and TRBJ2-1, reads KAGVTQTPRYLIKTRGQQVTLSCSPISGHRSVSWYQQTPGQGLQFLFEYFSETQRNKGNFPGRFSGRQFSNSRSEMNVSTLELGDSALYLCASSLEGGGPYNEQFFGPGTRLTVL.

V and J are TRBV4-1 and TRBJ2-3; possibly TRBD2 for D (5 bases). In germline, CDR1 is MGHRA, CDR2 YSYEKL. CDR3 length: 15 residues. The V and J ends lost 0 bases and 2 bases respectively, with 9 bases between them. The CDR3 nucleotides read TGCGCCAGCAGCCAAGAGTCGGGGTCCACAGATACGCAGTATTTT. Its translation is CASSQESGSTDTQYF.

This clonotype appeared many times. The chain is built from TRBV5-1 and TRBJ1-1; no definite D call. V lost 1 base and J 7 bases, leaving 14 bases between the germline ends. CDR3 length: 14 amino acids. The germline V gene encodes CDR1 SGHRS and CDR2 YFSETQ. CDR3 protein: CASSLNPSFGEAFF. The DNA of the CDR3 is TGCGCCAGCAGCTTGAACCCTAGTTTCGGTGAAGCTTTCTTT. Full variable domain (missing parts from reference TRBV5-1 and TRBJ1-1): KAGVTQTPRYLIKTRGQQVTLSCSPISGHRSVSWYQQTPGQGLQFLFEYFSETQRNKGNFPGRFSGRQFSNSRSEMNVSTLELGDSALYLCASSLNPSFGEAFFGQGTRLTVV.

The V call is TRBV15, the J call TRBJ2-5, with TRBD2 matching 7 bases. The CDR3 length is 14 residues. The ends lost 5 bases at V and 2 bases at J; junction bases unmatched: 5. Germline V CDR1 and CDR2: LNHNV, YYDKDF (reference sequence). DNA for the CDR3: TGTGCCACCAGCCCGCGGGGGTCTCAAGAGACCCAGTACTTC. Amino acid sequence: CATSPRGSQETQYF.

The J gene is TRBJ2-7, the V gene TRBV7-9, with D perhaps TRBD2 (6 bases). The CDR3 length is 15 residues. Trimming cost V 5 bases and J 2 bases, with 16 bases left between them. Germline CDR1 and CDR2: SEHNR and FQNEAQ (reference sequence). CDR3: CASSLLTGGAYEQYF. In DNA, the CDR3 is TGTGCCAGCAGCCTACTCACCGGAGGGGCCTACGAGCAGTACTTC.